This entry lists 8 T cell receptor beta chains sequenced from one sample in a study of blood T cell repertoires in COVID-19. Sequencing used immunoSEQ multiplex PCR; TCRdb keeps in-frame clones, though not all of them. The table has about 140,000 clones, roughly four fifths seen once. The sample comprised peripheral blood. The receptors derive from a woman aged 80 or over with acute or convalescent COVID-19.

The rearrangement links TRBV7-2 to TRBJ2-7, with 7 bases lining up with TRBD2. The CDR3 has 16 residues. J gave up 0 bases and V 1 base, and 6 bases lay outside the gene matches. Germline V gene sequence: CDR1 SGHTA, CDR2 FQGNSA. CDR3 protein: CASSLVRAGVSYEQYF. As DNA, the CDR3 is TGTGCCAGCAGCTTAGTGCGGGCGGGGGTCTCCTACGAGCAGTACTTC.

The chain couples TRBV24-1 to TRBJ2-7, with D tentatively TRBD1 (6 bases). The ends were cut back, 4 bases at V and 2 bases at J, with 11 bases in the middle. The CDR3 spans 14 residues. Germline-derived CDR1 and CDR2 are KGHDR and SFDVKD. The CDR3 DNA follows: TGTGCCACCAGTGAACCCGGACAGCCCTACGAGCAGTACTTC. It is translated as CATSEPGQPYEQYF.

This chain connects TRBV11-2 to TRBJ1-2, with 7 positions matching TRBD1. After removal of 4 bases from V and 4 bases from J, the junction contained 9 bases not matched to a gene. Germline lookup yields CDR1 SGHAT and CDR2 FQNNGV. This CDR3 spans 15 amino acids. The CDR3, as DNA: TGTGCCAGCAGCTCCCACCGGGACAGCGTCTATGGCTACACCTTC. Amino acid sequence: CASSSHRDSVYGYTF.

This clone was counted once. The CDR3 here is CASNPTAGVVGYTF. The DNA for the CDR3 is TGTGCCAGCAATCCCACGGCGGGGGTCGTAGGCTACACCTTC. This chain uses TRBV6-5 with TRBJ1-2; the D gene is possibly TRBD1 (5 bases). The CDR3 loop spans 14 amino acids. V lost 7 bases to trimming and J lost 8 bases, with 20 bases between them. CDR1 is MNHEY and CDR2 is SVGAGI in the germline V gene.

V and J are TRBV27 and TRBJ2-1; 8 bases agree with TRBD2. CDR3 length: 15 residues. V trimming: 3 bases; J trimming: 4 bases; junction bases outside the gene matches: 5. From germline, CDR1 is MNHEY and CDR2 SMNVEV (reference sequence). The CDR3 loop is CASSFAGGPYNEQFF. The CDR3 DNA is TGTGCCAGCAGTTTCGCGGGAGGACCTTACAATGAGCAGTTCTTC.

The CDR3 spells CASSQNLGLAGQETQYF. Here the CDR3 DNA reads TGTGCCAGCAGCCAAAACCTCGGACTAGCGGGACAAGAGACCCAGTACTTC. This rearrangement joins TRBV14 to TRBJ2-5; 12 nucleotides line up with TRBD2. V dropped 2 bases and J dropped 2; count of bases not matched to a gene: 6. The CDR3 loop spans 17 amino acids. The germline V gene has CDR1 SGHDN and CDR2 FVKESK.

The rearrangement joins TRBV19 to TRBJ2-2, with TRBD1 as a possible D gene (6 bases). Germline CDR1 LNHDA, CDR2 SQIVND (reference sequence). The CDR3 has 13 residues. The germline V and J ends were trimmed by 5 bases and 6 bases, with 10 bases remaining between them. Here the CDR3 DNA reads TGTGCCAGTAGTGTCAGACAGGCCGGGGAGCTGTTTTTT. This codes for CASSVRQAGELFF.

The J gene is TRBJ2-5, the V gene TRBV5-1, with D possibly being TRBD1 (5 bases). There are 15 residues in the CDR3. Germline assignment: CDR1 SGHRS and CDR2 YFSETQ. Trimming stripped 4 bases from V and 1 base from J, with 14 bases between. CDR3 bases: TGCGCCAGCAGCCCCTTTGGGGCGCCCCAAGAGACCCAGTACTTC. This translates into CASSPFGAPQETQYF.